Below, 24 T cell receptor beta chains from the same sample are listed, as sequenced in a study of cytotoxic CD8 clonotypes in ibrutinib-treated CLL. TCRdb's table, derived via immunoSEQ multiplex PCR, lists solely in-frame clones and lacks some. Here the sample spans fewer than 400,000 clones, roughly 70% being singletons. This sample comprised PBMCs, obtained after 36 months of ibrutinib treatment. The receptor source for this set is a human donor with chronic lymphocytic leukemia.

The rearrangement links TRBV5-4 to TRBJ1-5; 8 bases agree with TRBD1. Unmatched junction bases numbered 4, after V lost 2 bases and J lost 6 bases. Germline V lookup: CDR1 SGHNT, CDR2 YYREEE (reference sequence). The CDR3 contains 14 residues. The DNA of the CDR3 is TGTGCCAGCAGCTTACAGGGGGAGGCTCAGCCCCAGCATTTT. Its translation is CASSLQGEAQPQHF. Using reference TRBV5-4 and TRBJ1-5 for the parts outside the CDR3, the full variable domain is ETGVTQSPTHLIKTRGQQVTLRCSSQSGHNTVSWYQQALGQGPQFIFQYYREEENGRGNFPPRFSGLQFPNYSSELNVNALELDDSALYLCASSLQGEAQPQHFGDGTRLSIL.

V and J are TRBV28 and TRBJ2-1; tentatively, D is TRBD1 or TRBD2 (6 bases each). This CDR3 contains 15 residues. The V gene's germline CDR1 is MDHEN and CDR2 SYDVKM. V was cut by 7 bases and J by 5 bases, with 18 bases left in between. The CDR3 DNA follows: TGTGCCAGCACCACTCCAGGAGGGGGGCACAATGAGCAGTTCTTC. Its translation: CASTTPGGGHNEQFF.

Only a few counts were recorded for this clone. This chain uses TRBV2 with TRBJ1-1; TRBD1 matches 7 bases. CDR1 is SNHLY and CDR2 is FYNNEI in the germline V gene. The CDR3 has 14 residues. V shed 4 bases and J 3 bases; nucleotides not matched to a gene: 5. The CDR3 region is CASSVYRGDTEAFF. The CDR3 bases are TGTGCCAGCAGTGTTTACAGGGGCGACACTGAAGCTTTCTTT.

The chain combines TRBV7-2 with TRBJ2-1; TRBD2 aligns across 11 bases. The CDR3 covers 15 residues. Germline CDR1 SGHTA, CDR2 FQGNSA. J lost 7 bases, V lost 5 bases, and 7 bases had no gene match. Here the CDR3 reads CASSITSGGGNEQFF. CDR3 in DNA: TGTGCCAGCAGCATAACTAGCGGGGGAGGGAATGAGCAGTTCTTC.

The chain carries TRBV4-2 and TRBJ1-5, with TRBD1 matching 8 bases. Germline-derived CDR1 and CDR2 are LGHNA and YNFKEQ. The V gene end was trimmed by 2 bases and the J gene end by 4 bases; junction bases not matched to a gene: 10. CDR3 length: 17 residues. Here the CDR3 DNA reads TGTGCCAGCAGCCAACTGGTCGGGACAGGCAGTAATCAGCCCCAGCATTTT. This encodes CASSQLVGTGSNQPQHF.

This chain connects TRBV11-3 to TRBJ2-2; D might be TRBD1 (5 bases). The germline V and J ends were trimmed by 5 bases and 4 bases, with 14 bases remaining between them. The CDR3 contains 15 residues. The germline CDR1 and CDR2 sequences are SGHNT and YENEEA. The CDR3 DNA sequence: TGTGCCAGCAGCCCCCCCGGACATCCCACCGGGGAGCTGTTTTTT. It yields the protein CASSPPGHPTGELFF.

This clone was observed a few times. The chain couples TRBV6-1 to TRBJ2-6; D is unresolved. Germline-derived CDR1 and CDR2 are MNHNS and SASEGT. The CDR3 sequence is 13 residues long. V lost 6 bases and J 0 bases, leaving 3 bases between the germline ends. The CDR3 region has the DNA TGTGCCAGCAGGGTCTCTGGGGCCAACGTCCTGACTTTC. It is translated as CASRVSGANVLTF.

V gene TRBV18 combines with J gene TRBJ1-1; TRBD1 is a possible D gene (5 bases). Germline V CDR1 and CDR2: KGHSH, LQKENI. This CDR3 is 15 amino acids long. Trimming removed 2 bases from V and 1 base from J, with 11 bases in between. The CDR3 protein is CASSPSRDGNTEAFF. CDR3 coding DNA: TGTGCCAGCTCACCATCCAGGGATGGGAACACTGAAGCTTTCTTT.

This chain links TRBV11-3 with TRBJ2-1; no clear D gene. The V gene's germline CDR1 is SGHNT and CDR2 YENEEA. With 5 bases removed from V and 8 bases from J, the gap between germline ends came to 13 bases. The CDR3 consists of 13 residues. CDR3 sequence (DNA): TGTGCCAGCAGCCGGTTAGCTTGGGATGAGCAGTTCTTC. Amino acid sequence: CASSRLAWDEQFF.

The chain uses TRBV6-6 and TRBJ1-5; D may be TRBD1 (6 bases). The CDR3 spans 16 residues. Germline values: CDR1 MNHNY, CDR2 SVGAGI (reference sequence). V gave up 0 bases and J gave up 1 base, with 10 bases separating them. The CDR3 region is CASSYSRQGSNQPQHF. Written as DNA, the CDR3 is TGTGCCAGCAGTTACTCGAGGCAGGGGAGCAATCAGCCCCAGCATTTT.

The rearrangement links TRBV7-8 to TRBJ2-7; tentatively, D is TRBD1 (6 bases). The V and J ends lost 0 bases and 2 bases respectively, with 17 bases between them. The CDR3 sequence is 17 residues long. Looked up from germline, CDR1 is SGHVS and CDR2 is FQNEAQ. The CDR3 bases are TGTGCCAGCAGCTTAGCTAGGAATTGGCAGGGGCCCTACGAGCAGTACTTC. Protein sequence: CASSLARNWQGPYEQYF.

CDR3 protein: CASSPVQGGDQPQHF. Here the CDR3 DNA reads TGTGCCAGCTCACCAGTGCAGGGGGGCGATCAGCCCCAGCATTTT. The V gene is TRBV18, the J gene TRBJ1-5; 7 bases fit TRBD1. The germline V gene has CDR1 KGHSH and CDR2 LQKENI. The CDR3 length is 15 residues. J lost 5 bases, V lost 2 bases, and 6 bases had no gene match. The whole variable domain, remainder taken from reference TRBV18 and TRBJ1-5, is NAGVMQNPRHLVRRRGQEARLRCSPMKGHSHVYWYRQLPEEGLKFMVYLQKENIIDESGMPKERFSAEFPKEGPSILRIQQVVRGDSAAYFCASSPVQGGDQPQHFGDGTRLSIL.

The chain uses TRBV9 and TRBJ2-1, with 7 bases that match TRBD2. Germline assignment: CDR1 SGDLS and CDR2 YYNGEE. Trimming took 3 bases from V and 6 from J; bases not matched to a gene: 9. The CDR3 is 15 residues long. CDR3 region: CASSARLAVGNEQFF. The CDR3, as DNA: TGTGCCAGCAGCGCGAGACTAGCTGTGGGCAATGAGCAGTTCTTC.

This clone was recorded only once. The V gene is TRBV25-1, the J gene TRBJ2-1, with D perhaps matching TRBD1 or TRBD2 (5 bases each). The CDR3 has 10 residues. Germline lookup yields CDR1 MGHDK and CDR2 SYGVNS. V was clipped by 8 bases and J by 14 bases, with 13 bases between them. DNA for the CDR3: TGTGCCAGCGGGGCCTTGGGGGAGTTCTTC. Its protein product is CASGALGEFF.

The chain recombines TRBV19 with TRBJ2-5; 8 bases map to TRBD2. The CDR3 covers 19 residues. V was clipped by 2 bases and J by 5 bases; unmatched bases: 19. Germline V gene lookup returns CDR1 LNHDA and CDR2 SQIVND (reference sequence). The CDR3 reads CASSISGTRMGPGLETQYF. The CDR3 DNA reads TGTGCCAGTAGTATATCCGGGACTAGGATGGGGCCAGGATTGGAGACCCAGTACTTC.

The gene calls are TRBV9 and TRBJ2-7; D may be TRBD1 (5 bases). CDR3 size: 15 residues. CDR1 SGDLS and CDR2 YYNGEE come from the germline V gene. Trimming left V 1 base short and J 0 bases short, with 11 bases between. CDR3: CASSVTGQSSYEQYF. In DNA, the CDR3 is TGTGCCAGCAGCGTAACAGGACAAAGCTCCTACGAGCAGTACTTC.

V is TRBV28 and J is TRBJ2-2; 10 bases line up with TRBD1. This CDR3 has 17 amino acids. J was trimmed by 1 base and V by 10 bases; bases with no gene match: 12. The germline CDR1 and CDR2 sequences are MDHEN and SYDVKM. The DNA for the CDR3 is TGTGCCACCACCGGGACAGGGGCCGTCGAGAACACCGGGGAGCTGTTTTTT. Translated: CATTGTGAVENTGELFF.

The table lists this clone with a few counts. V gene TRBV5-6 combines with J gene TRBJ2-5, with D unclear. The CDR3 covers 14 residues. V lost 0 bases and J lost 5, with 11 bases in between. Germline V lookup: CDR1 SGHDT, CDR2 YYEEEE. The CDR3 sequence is CASSLASSLETQYF. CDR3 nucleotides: TGTGCCAGCAGCTTGGCCAGTTCGTTGGAGACCCAGTACTTC.

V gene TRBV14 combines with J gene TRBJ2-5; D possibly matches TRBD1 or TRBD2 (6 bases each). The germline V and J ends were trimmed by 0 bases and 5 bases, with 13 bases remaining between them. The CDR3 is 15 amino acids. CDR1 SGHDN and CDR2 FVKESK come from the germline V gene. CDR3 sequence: CASSQDRGALETQYF. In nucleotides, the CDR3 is TGTGCCAGCAGCCAAGATAGGGGGGCGCTGGAGACCCAGTACTTC.

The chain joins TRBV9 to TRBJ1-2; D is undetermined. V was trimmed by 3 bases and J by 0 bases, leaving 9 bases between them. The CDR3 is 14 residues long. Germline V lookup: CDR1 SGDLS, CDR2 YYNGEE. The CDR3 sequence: CASSASRANYGYTF. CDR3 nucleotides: TGTGCCAGCAGCGCCTCCCGGGCTAACTATGGCTACACCTTC. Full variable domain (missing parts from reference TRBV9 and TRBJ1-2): DSGVTQTPKHLITATGQRVTLRCSPRSGDLSVYWYQQSLDQGLQFLIQYYNGEERAKGNILERFSAQQFPDLHSELNLSSLELGDSALYFCASSASRANYGYTFGSGTRLTVV.

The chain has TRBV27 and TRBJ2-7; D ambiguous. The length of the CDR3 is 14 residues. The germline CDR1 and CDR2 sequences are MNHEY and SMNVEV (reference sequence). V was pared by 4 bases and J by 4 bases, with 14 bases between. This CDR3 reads CASSSRIKIYEQYF. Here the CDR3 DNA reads TGTGCCAGCAGTTCGCGGATAAAAATATACGAGCAGTACTTC.

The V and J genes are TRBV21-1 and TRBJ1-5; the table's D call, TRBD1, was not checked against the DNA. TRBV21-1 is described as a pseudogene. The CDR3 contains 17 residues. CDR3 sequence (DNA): TGTGCCAGCAGCAAGACTCGACAGGGGGCTAGCAATCAGCCCCAGCATTTT. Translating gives CASSKTRQGASNQPQHF.

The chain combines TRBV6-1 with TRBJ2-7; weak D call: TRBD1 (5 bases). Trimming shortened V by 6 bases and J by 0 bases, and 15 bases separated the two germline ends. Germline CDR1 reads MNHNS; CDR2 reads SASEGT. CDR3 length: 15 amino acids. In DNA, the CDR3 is TGTGCCAGCAGCCCCCCGCGACAGAGCTCCTACGAGCAGTACTTC. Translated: CASSPPRQSSYEQYF.

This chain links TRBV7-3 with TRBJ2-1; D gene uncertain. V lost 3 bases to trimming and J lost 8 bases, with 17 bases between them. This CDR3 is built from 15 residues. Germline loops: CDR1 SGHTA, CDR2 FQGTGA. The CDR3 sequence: CASSLGFGFVDEQFF. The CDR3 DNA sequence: TGTGCCAGCAGCTTGGGGTTCGGGTTTGTGGATGAGCAGTTCTTC.